Shown below are 4 T cell receptor beta chains from a single sample sequenced in a study of response to subunit inactivated influenza vaccine. TCRdb fed the RT-PCR reads into MiXCR, producing one record per CDR3 protein. The table lists more than 250,000 distinct CDR3 sequences, around a fifth of them singletons, with around 9.6% in the top ten. Sequencing used PBMCs from blood, obtained 21 months after vaccination. Receptors were obtained from a man in his fifties or sixties who received an inactivated influenza vaccine.

This clonotype was seen a handful of times. The V and J genes are TRBV6-1 and TRBJ2-6; D may be TRBD2 (5 bases). Trimming removed 7 bases at V and 4 bases at J, with 14 bases between. CDR3 length equals 15 residues. Looked up from germline, CDR1 is MNHNS and CDR2 is SASEGT. Here the CDR3 DNA reads TGTGCCAGCACCCCCGGCGGGCTAGGGGCCAACGTCCTGACTTTC. It codes for CASTPGGLGANVLTF.

In its sample, this clonotype was seen many times. The rearrangement links TRBV3-1 to TRBJ1-5, with TRBD1 as a possible D gene (6 bases). CDR1 LGHDT and CDR2 YNNKEL come from the germline V gene (reference sequence). This CDR3 has 15 residues. The ends were cut back, 4 bases at V and 2 bases at J, with 12 bases in the middle. The CDR3 DNA follows: TGTGCCAGCAGCCCCTCGCAGGGGCGCAATCAGCCCCAGCATTTT. Residues: CASSPSQGRNQPQHF.

Only a few counts were recorded for this clonotype. The chain employs TRBV29-1 and TRBJ1-4, with D unresolved. Germline-derived CDR1 and CDR2 are SQVTM and ANQGSEA. Trimming removed 5 bases at V and 5 bases at J, with 9 bases between. This CDR3 contains 12 residues. The CDR3 spells CSVKTPNEKLFF. Here the CDR3 DNA reads TGCAGCGTTAAGACGCCGAATGAAAAACTGTTTTTT.

The rearrangement joins TRBV20-1 to TRBJ1-4; D call uncertain. The CDR3 runs to 13 residues. V was cut by 1 base and J by 8 bases, with 11 bases left in between. The V gene's germline CDR1 is DFQATT and CDR2 SNEGSKA (reference sequence). The CDR3 DNA reads as TGCAGTGCTAGAGCGTGGGCGGAGGAAAAACTGTTTTTT. This gives the protein CSARAWAEEKLFF.